The 7 T cell receptor beta chains listed next were all sequenced from one sample in a study of T cell clones after liver transplantation. The protocol was immunoSEQ multiplex PCR, while the TCRdb copy is restricted to in-frame clones and leaves out a portion. This sample has approximately 75,000 clones, with 80% found just once. Sequencing used CD4+ T cells from blood, obtained 12 months after liver transplant. These receptors were obtained from a human patient who received a liver transplant. Some T cells could come from the graft donor.

The chain has TRBV6-5 and TRBJ1-5; 8 bases align to TRBD1. Germline assignment: CDR1 MNHEY and CDR2 SVGAGI. V dropped 10 bases and J dropped 3; count of bases not matched to a gene: 5. The CDR3 covers 13 residues. CDR3 amino acids: CATQGQANQPQHF. The CDR3 nucleotides are TGTGCCACGCAGGGACAGGCCAATCAGCCCCAGCATTTT.

The rearrangement uses TRBV30 and TRBJ2-5, with 7 positions matching TRBD1. The V segment lost 5 bases and the J segment 4 bases; nucleotides outside the gene matches: 1. This CDR3 comprises 11 residues. Per germline, CDR1 GTSNPN and CDR2 SVGIG (reference sequence). In nucleotides, the CDR3 is TGTGCCTGGGCAGGGGGAGAGACCCAGTACTTC. Translated, it gives CAWAGGETQYF. The entire variable domain, with the rest obtained from reference TRBV30 and TRBJ2-5, is as follows: SQTIHQWPATLVQPVGSPLSLECTVEGTSNPNLYWYRQAAGRGLQLLFYSVGIGQISSEVPQNLSASRPQDRQFILSSKKLLLSDSGFYLCAWAGGETQYFGPGTRLLVL.

The chain links TRBV28 to TRBJ1-4; the D is unclear. The CDR3 loop spans 14 amino acids. V was clipped by 5 bases and J by 5 bases, with 12 bases between them. CDR1 is MDHEN, CDR2 SYDVKM, per germline. In DNA form, the CDR3 reads TGTGCCAGCAGTGCATGGGCCTCAAATGAAAAACTGTTTTTT. It encodes CASSAWASNEKLFF.

J is TRBJ2-1 and V is TRBV27; tentatively, D is TRBD1 or TRBD2 (5 bases each). CDR1 is MNHEY, CDR2 SMNVEV, per germline (reference sequence). The CDR3 is made up of 16 amino acids. Trimming removed 2 bases from V and 4 bases from J, with 15 bases in between. The CDR3 reads CASSLRRGVAYNEQFF. For the CDR3, the DNA is TGTGCCAGCAGTTTAAGAAGGGGAGTTGCGTACAATGAGCAGTTCTTC.

The CDR3 DNA follows: TGTGCCAGCTCACCAAGACAGGGTTCAAGCTCCTACGAGCAGTACTTC. This codes for CASSPRQGSSSYEQYF. The chain combines TRBV18 with TRBJ2-7; 7 bases match TRBD1. J was trimmed by 0 bases and V by 2 bases; bases with no gene match: 7. Per the germline V gene, CDR1 is KGHSH and CDR2 is LQKENI. CDR3 length: 16 amino acids.

The V gene is TRBV7-6, the J gene TRBJ1-3; perhaps TRBD1 as D (6 bases). This CDR3 has 19 amino acids. The V end lost 5 bases, the J end lost 2 bases, and 25 bases lay between the germline ends. Germline CDR1 SGHVS, CDR2 FNYEAQ. The CDR3 region has the DNA TGTGCCAGCAGCATCGGGGGGGCAGGGTCCCCCTCTCCTGGAAACACCATATATTTT. Protein product: CASSIGGAGSPSPGNTIYF.

The J gene is TRBJ1-3, the V gene TRBV29-1; D not certain. The CDR3 covers 13 residues. Trimming took off 3 bases at V and 5 bases at J, with 11 bases between the two ends. Germline lookup yields CDR1 SQVTM and CDR2 ANQGSEA. CDR3 DNA: TGCAGCGTTGAGGTGAGAGGGAGAAACACCATATATTTT. Protein: CSVEVRGRNTIYF. Filled out from reference TRBV29-1 and TRBJ1-3, the complete variable domain reads SAVISQKPSRDICQRGTSLTIQCQVDSQVTMMFWYRQQPGQSLTLIATANQGSEATYESGFVIDKFPISRPNLTFSTLTVSNMSPEDSSIYLCSVEVRGRNTIYFGEGSWLTVV.